This T cell receptor (beta chain) was profiled in a study of blood T cell repertoires in COVID-19. About the research overall: Samples came from the United States, Italy and Spain, spanning acute and convalescent COVID-19. PBMCs, B-cell-depleted T cells, or T cells provided the cDNA or gDNA that made up the material.

This CDR3 region has 12 residues. V was shortened by 0 bases and J by 7 bases, with 9 bases between the two germline ends. Germline V CDR1 and CDR2: GTSNPN, SVGIG (reference sequence). Method: immunoSEQ multiplex PCR; TCRdb's copy keeps in-frame clones and lacks some. The sample holds 45,000 to 65,000 clones, 85% to 95% seen once. V gene TRBV30 combines with J gene TRBJ1-1; D is unclear. The sequence came from a woman aged 80 or over with acute or convalescent COVID-19. The source material was peripheral blood. CDR3 loop: CAWSVSQIEAFF. CDR3 nucleotide sequence: TGTGCCTGGAGTGTGTCTCAGATTGAAGCTTTCTTT. Drawing the rest from reference TRBV30 and TRBJ1-1, the complete variable domain is SQTIHQWPATLVQPVGSPLSLECTVEGTSNPNLYWYRQAAGRGLQLLFYSVGIGQISSEVPQNLSASRPQDRQFILSSKKLLLSDSGFYLCAWSVSQIEAFFGQGTRLTVV.